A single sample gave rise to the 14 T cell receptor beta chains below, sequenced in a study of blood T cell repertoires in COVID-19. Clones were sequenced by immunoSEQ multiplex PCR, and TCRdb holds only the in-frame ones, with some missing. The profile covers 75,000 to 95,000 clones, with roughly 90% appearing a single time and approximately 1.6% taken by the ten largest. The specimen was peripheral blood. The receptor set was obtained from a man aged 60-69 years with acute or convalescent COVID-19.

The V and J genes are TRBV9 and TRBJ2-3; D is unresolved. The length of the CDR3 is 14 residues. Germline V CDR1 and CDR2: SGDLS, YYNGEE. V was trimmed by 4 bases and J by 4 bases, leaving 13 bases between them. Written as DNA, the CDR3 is TGTGCCAGCAGCACTGGCCCTGAGGCAGATACGCAGTATTTT. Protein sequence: CASSTGPEADTQYF.

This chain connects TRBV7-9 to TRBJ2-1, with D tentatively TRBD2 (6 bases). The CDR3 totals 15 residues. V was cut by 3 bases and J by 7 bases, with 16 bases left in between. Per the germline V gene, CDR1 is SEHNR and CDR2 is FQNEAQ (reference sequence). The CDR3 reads CASSFPGGLDNEQFF. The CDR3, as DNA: TGTGCCAGCAGCTTCCCCGGGGGTTTGGATAATGAGCAGTTCTTC.

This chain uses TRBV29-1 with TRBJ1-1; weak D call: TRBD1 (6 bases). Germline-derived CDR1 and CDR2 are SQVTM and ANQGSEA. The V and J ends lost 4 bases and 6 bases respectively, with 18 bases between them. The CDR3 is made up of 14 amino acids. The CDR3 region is CSVVLYRAGAEAFF. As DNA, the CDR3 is TGCAGCGTTGTTTTATATCGAGCAGGGGCTGAAGCTTTCTTT.

The CDR3 DNA follows: TGTGCCAGCAGCTGGGACAGGGGTTATGGCTACACCTTC. This sequence encodes CASSWDRGYGYTF. V and J are TRBV11-1 and TRBJ1-2; 10 nucleotides match TRBD1. The CDR3 spans 13 residues. Per the germline V gene, CDR1 is SGHAT and CDR2 is FQDESV (reference sequence). Unmatched junction bases numbered 1, after V lost 4 bases and J lost 5 bases.

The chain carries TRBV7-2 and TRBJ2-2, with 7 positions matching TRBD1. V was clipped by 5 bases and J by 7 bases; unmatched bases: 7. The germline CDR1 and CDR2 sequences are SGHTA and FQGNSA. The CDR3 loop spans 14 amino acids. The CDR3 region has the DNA TGTGCCAGCAGCCTCGACAGGGCTGGCGGGGAGCTGTTTTTT. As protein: CASSLDRAGGELFF.

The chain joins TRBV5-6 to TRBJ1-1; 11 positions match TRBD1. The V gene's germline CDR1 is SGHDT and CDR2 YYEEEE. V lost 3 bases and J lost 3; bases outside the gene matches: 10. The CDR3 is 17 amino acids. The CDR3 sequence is CASSSWTGGGWDTEAFF. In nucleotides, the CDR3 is TGTGCCAGCAGCTCATGGACAGGGGGCGGTTGGGACACTGAAGCTTTCTTT. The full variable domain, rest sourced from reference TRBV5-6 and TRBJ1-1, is DAGVTQSPTHLIKTRGQQVTLRCSPKSGHDTVSWYQQALGQGPQFIFQYYEEEERQRGNFPDRFSGHQFPNYSSELNVNALLLGDSALYLCASSSWTGGGWDTEAFFGQGTRLTVV.

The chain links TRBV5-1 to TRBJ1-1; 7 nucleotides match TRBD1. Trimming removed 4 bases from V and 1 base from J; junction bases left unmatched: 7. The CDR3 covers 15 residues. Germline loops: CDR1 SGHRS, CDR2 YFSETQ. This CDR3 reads CASSTGQAKNTEAFF. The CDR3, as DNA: TGCGCCAGCAGCACCGGACAGGCAAAGAACACTGAAGCTTTCTTT.

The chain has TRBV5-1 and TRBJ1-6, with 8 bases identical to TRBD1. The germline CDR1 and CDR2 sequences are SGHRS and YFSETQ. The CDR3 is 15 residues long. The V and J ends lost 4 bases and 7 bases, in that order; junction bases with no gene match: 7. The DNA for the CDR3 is TGCGCCAGCAGCGTTGCGACAGGGGAAAATTCACCCCTCCACTTT. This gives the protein CASSVATGENSPLHF.

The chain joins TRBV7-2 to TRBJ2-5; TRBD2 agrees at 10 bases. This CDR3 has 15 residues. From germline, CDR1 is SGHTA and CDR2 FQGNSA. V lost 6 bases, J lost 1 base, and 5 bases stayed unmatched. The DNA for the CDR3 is TGTGCCAGCAGTCGGACTAGCGGTTCCCAAGAGACCCAGTACTTC. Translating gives CASSRTSGSQETQYF. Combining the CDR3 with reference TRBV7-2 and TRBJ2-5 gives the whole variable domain GAGVSQSPSNKVTEKGKDVELRCDPISGHTALYWYRQSLGQGLEFLIYFQGNSAPDKSGLPSDRFSAERTGGSVSTLTIQRTQQEDSAVYLCASSRTSGSQETQYFGPGTRLLVL.

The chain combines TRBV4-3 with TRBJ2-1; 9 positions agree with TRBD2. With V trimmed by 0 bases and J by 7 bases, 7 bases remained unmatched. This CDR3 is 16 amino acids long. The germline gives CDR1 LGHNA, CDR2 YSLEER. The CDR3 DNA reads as TGCGCCAGCAGCCAAGATCTTGATAGCGGGAGAAATGAGCAGTTCTTC. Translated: CASSQDLDSGRNEQFF.

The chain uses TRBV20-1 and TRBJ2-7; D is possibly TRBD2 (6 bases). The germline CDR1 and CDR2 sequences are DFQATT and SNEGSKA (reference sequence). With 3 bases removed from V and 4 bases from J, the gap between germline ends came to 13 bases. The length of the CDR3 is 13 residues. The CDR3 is CSASDGRMYEQYF. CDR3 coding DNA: TGCAGTGCTAGTGACGGGAGAATGTACGAGCAGTACTTC.

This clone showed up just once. CDR3 protein: CASSMARETQYF. The CDR3 nucleotides are TGTGCCAGTAGTATGGCCCGCGAGACCCAGTACTTC. The V and J genes are TRBV19 and TRBJ2-5; D unclear. The ends were cut back, 3 bases at V and 5 bases at J, with 7 bases in the middle. CDR1 is LNHDA, CDR2 SQIVND, per germline (reference sequence). The CDR3 contains 12 residues.

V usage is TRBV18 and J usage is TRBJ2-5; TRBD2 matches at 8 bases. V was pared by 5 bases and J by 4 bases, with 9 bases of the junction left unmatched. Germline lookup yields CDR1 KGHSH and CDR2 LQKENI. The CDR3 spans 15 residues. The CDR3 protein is CASSSRTSNGETQYF. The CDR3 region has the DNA TGTGCCAGCTCAAGCAGGACTAGCAACGGAGAGACCCAGTACTTC.

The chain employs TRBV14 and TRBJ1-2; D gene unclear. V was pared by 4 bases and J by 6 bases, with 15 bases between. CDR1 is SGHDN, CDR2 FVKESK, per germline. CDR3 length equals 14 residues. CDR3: CASSRLVSTNGYTF. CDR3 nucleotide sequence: TGTGCCAGCAGCCGCCTTGTGAGCACTAATGGCTACACCTTC.